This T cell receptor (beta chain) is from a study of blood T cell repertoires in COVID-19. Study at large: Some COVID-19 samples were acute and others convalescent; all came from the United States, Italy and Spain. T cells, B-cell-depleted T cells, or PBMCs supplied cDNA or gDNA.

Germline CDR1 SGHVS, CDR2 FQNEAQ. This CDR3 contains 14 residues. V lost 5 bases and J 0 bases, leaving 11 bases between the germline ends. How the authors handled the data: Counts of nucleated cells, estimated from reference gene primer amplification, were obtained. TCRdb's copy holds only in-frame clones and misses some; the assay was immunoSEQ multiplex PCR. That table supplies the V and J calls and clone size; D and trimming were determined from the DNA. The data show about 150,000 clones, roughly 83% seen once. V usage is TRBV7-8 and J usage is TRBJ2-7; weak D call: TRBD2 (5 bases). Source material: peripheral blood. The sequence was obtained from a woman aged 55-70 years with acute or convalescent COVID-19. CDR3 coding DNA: TGTGCCAGCAGCAGCGGACGAAGCTCCTACGAGCAGTACGTC. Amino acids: CASSSGRSSYEQYV.